The rows below give T cell receptor beta chains drawn from one sample of a study of PD-1 blockade in mismatch repair-deficient tumors. The repertoire was sequenced with immunoSEQ multiplex PCR; TCRdb's copy has only in-frame clones and lacks some. The data contain under 75,000 clones, about nine tenths of them singletons. Sequencing was performed on peripheral blood, taken 52 weeks after starting pembrolizumab. Receptors were obtained from an adult with mismatch repair-deficient cancer. Both conserved end residues are trimmed from each CDR3.

V,CDR3
TRBV27,ASSWLLGGLSGELF
TRBV27,ASSLYLGQSYEQY
TRBV19,ASSMSVRTLPSNEQF
TRBV6-6,ASSYSIGQYEQY
TRBV11-2,ASSLGDGSSYNEQF
TRBV2,ASRGPVTEAF
TRBV7-9,ASSLVGGGPQH
TRBV21-1,ASSRRGKYQPQH
TRBV5-1,ASSLQEVTDTQY
TRBV11-2,ASSLAAAYEQY
TRBV15,ATSSTSGRAWDEQF
TRBV4-3,ASSQTDRTNTGELF
TRBV30,AWSVLWGVYNEQF
TRBV7-6,ASSLDAGGERAF
TRBV2,ASRRQQGTDTQY
TRBV25-1,ASSEQGNTGELF
TRBV6-4,ASSDTSADTQY
TRBV29-1,SVVRTGSYEQY
TRBV4-1,ASSQVLANNEQF
TRBV11-3,ASSWGLAGGPGGELF
TRBV4-2,ASSLLQGYNEQF
TRBV15,ATSRGLAGGLVLGTDTQY
TRBV27,ASSLGGTYEQY
TRBV28,ASSSQYGYT
TRBV4-2,ASSQNLNTGELF